Presented here are 28 T cell receptor beta chains from one specimen sequenced in a study of vaccination and CD4 T cells after COVID-19. Treatment in this sample: roughly ten-day PBMC culture with coronavirus spike peptide pools or control peptides (ViraFEST assay). The collection of CD4+ T cells from the unexposed donor took place before the COVID-19 pandemic (2011-2018). Antigen specificity for these receptors is unknown. An Oncomine TCR Beta short-read assay was used to sequence the DNA from cultured CD4+ T cells. Genomic DNA was isolated from cultured CD4+ T cells. MiXCR, applied by TCRdb to the PCR reads, yields one record per CDR3 protein. The sample has roughly 9,000 distinct CDR3 sequences, roughly 33% seen once. Sequenced: CD4+ T cells from blood, cultured in vitro. The receptor source for this set is a human donor in good health.

This clonotype occurred a few times. The DNA for the CDR3 is TGTGCCAGCAGCTTAAACCTCCAGGGGAATGAGCAGTTCTTC. Residues: CASSLNLQGNEQFF. The rearrangement links TRBV7-3 to TRBJ2-1, with D perhaps matching TRBD1 (6 bases). CDR3 length: 14 residues. The V gene lost 1 base and the J gene lost 7 bases, with 11 bases spanning the gap. Germline CDR1 reads SGHTA; CDR2 reads FQGTGA.

This clonotype was picked up a small number of times. The gene calls are TRBV21-1 and TRBJ1-5. TRBV21-1 has pseudogene status. The CDR3 covers 16 residues. CDR3 region: CASSKRAVNSNQPQHF. As DNA, the CDR3 is TGTGCCAGCAGCAAAAGGGCAGTCAATAGCAATCAGCCCCAGCATTTT.

The chain links TRBV19 to TRBJ2-3; possibly TRBD2 for D (6 bases). Trimming left V 6 bases short and J 4 bases short, with 14 bases between. CDR1 is LNHDA, CDR2 SQIVND, per germline (reference sequence). This CDR3 is built from 14 residues. CDR3 sequence: CASRPPGVSDTQYF. Written as DNA, the CDR3 is TGTGCCAGTAGGCCACCGGGAGTTTCAGATACGCAGTATTTT.

V gene TRBV7-8 combines with J gene TRBJ2-5, with D perhaps TRBD2 (5 bases). Per germline, CDR1 SGHVS and CDR2 FQNEAQ. The CDR3 runs to 14 residues. The V gene lost 2 bases and the J gene lost 2 bases, with 9 bases spanning the gap. This CDR3 is CASSLRLPQETQYF. The CDR3 DNA sequence: TGTGCCAGCAGCTTAAGACTACCACAAGAGACCCAGTACTTC.

The CDR3 here is CASSLGNRGYGYTF. In DNA form, the CDR3 reads TGTGCCAGCAGTTTAGGTAACAGGGGCTATGGCTACACCTTC. This chain uses TRBV27 with TRBJ1-2; 7 nucleotides align to TRBD1. V was pared by 2 bases and J by 4 bases, with 4 bases of the junction left unmatched. From germline, CDR1 is MNHEY and CDR2 SMNVEV (reference sequence). The CDR3 consists of 14 residues.

The chain carries TRBV20-1 and TRBJ1-1, with 10 bases aligning to TRBD1. Trimming removed 6 bases from V and 5 bases from J; junction bases left unmatched: 6. The CDR3 runs to 13 residues. The V gene's germline CDR1 is DFQATT and CDR2 SNEGSKA (reference sequence). CDR3 DNA: TGCAGTGCCCGGACAGGGGGGAGAACTGAAGCTTTCTTT. Protein sequence: CSARTGGRTEAFF.

The chain employs TRBV6-5 and TRBJ1-5, with D perhaps matching TRBD1 (6 bases). The CDR3 sequence is 20 residues long. V was cut by 4 bases and J by 0 bases, with 25 bases left in between. Germline CDR1 MNHEY, CDR2 SVGAGI. The CDR3 loop reads CASSLRTGAGVLSSNQPQHF. CDR3 DNA sequence: TGTGCCAGCAGTTTAAGAACGGGGGCGGGGGTGTTAAGTAGCAATCAGCCCCAGCATTTT.

The chain links TRBV15 to TRBJ2-3, with D maybe TRBD2 (6 bases). CDR3 length: 15 residues. Trimming removed 3 bases at V and 2 bases at J, with 12 bases between. CDR1 and CDR2 from the germline V gene are LNHNV and YYDKDF (reference sequence). DNA of the CDR3: TGTGCCACCAGCAGGGGACTCCTCCCCACAGATACGCAGTATTTT. Its protein product is CATSRGLLPTDTQYF.

The rearrangement links TRBV10-3 to TRBJ2-7, with TRBD2 matching over 11 bases. V trimming: 2 bases; J trimming: 2 bases; junction bases outside the gene matches: 17. This CDR3 is built from 20 residues. Per germline, CDR1 ENHRY and CDR2 SYGVKD. The CDR3 nucleotides are TGTGCCATCAGTGAGCCAAAGACTAGCGGGAATGGGGGAGGGACCTACGAGCAGTACTTC. It specifies CAISEPKTSGNGGGTYEQYF.

With respect to this clonotype: A much larger clone is a single base away; this may be a read error. V usage is TRBV20-1 and J usage is TRBJ2-5; 7 bases align to TRBD2. V lost 3 bases, J lost 1 base, and 23 bases stayed unmatched. Germline lookup yields CDR1 DFQATT and CDR2 SNEGSKA (reference sequence). The CDR3 totals 20 residues. CDR3 DNA: TGCAGTGCTAGCGGGTTGGGCGGACTAGTGGGAGAGGGCGTCCAAGAGACCCAGTACTTC. Its protein is CSASGLGGLVGEGVQETQYF.

As DNA, the CDR3 is TGTGCCAGCAGTTACTCGGTCGGTCTAGCGGGGATCAATGAGCAGTTCTTC. This gives the protein CASSYSVGLAGINEQFF. The rearrangement links TRBV6-2 or TRBV6-3 to TRBJ2-1; 9 bases agree with TRBD2. The CDR3 spans 17 residues. The germline gives CDR1 MNHEY, CDR2 SVGEGT. J lost 6 bases, V lost 0 bases, and 9 bases had no gene match.

This clonotype turned up a few times. The chain is built from TRBV6-5 and TRBJ1-2, with D unclear. The V end lost 0 bases, the J end lost 0 bases, and 5 bases lay between the germline ends. Germline V gene lookup returns CDR1 MNHEY and CDR2 SVGAGI. This CDR3 has 14 amino acids. The DNA for the CDR3 is TGTGCCAGCAGTTACTCGCCAGCTAACTATGGCTACACCTTC. It encodes CASSYSPANYGYTF.

The V and J genes are TRBV5-4 and TRBJ2-7; 8 positions agree with TRBD2. J gave up 3 bases and V 5 bases, and 7 bases lay outside the gene matches. Germline values: CDR1 SGHNT, CDR2 YYREEE (reference sequence). The CDR3 has 14 residues. The CDR3 region has the DNA TGTGCCAGCAGTGCTGGCGGGGGGTACTACGAGCAGTACTTC. Translating it yields CASSAGGGYYEQYF.

This rearrangement joins TRBV7-3 to TRBJ2-1; D unresolved. This CDR3 region has 16 residues. V shed 5 bases and J shed 1 base, with 15 bases lying between them. Per germline, CDR1 SGHTA and CDR2 FQGTGA. Here the CDR3 DNA reads TGTGCCAGCAGCCGTCTCGGTAGTCTTTCCTACAATGAGCAGTTCTTC. Translating gives CASSRLGSLSYNEQFF.

This clonotype has a single count. J is TRBJ2-1 and V is TRBV6-2 or TRBV6-3; 13 bases line up with TRBD2. The germline V gene has CDR1 MNHEY and CDR2 SVGEGT. V lost 5 bases, J lost 8 bases, and 9 bases stayed unmatched. The CDR3 is made up of 16 amino acids. CDR3 protein: CASSRSTSGRAHEQFF. CDR3 coding DNA: TGTGCCAGCAGTCGCTCCACTAGCGGGAGGGCCCATGAGCAGTTCTTC.

This clonotype has only a few counts. This chain connects TRBV20-1 to TRBJ2-1; D unclear. Germline V gives CDR1 DFQATT, CDR2 SNEGSKA (reference sequence). The CDR3 is made up of 14 amino acids. The ends were cut back, 3 bases at V and 3 bases at J, with 12 bases in the middle. The CDR3 DNA reads as TGCAGTGCTAGTTTGACTGTGAACTACAATGAGCAGTTCTTC. Its translation: CSASLTVNYNEQFF.

This clonotype was seen a handful of times. The CDR3 coding sequence is TGTGCCAGCAGTTACCGGCCATCGACGGGGGCTTACGAGCAGTACTTC. Its translation: CASSYRPSTGAYEQYF. This chain connects TRBV6-2 or TRBV6-3 to TRBJ2-7, with D perhaps matching TRBD1 or TRBD2 (6 bases each). Per the germline V gene, CDR1 is MNHEY and CDR2 is SVGEGT. There are 16 residues in the CDR3. V lost 2 bases, J lost 4 bases, and 18 bases lay in between.

The rearrangement links TRBV19 to TRBJ1-2, with a possible D match to TRBD1 (5 bases). With 6 bases removed from V and 5 bases from J, the gap between germline ends came to 13 bases. The CDR3 runs 13 residues. Germline lookup yields CDR1 LNHDA and CDR2 SQIVND (reference sequence). The CDR3 DNA reads TGTGCCAGTAGCCGAGGGGCGGAATATGGCTACACCTTC. Translated, it gives CASSRGAEYGYTF.

About this clonotype: One end of the junction fails to match germline, which may point to a read error. CDR3 in amino acids: CASSIYDGQETQYF. The CDR3 DNA reads TGTGCGAGTAGTATATATGACGGTCAAGAGACCCAGTACTTC. The V gene is TRBV19, the J gene TRBJ2-5; D gene ambiguous. CDR1 is LNHDA and CDR2 is SQIVND in the germline V gene (reference sequence). The CDR3 has 14 residues. Together with reference TRBV19 and TRBJ2-5, the CDR3 gives the full variable domain: DGGITQSPKYLFRKEGQNVTLSCEQNLNHDAMYWYRQDPGQGLRLIYYSQIVNDFQKGDIAEGYSVSREKKESFPLTVTSAQKNPTAFYLCASSIYDGQETQYFGPGTRLLVL.

The chain joins TRBV10-3 to TRBJ2-1, with a tentative D call TRBD2 (5 bases). The CDR3 spans 15 residues. Trimming took 4 bases from V and 7 from J, leaving 17 bases between them. The germline CDR1 and CDR2 sequences are ENHRY and SYGVKD. CDR3 sequence reads: CAISGVTWELNEQFF. The CDR3 nucleotides are TGTGCCATCAGTGGAGTGACATGGGAGCTGAATGAGCAGTTCTTC.

This clonotype came up a few times. This sequence joins TRBV2 and TRBJ1-6, with a tentative D call TRBD1 (6 bases). V lost 6 bases to trimming and J lost 8 bases, with 17 bases between them. Germline assignment: CDR1 SNHLY and CDR2 FYNNEI. This CDR3 has 15 amino acids. The CDR3 reads CASRSFGQRDSPLHF. As DNA, the CDR3 is TGTGCCAGCAGAAGCTTCGGACAGAGGGATTCACCCCTCCACTTT.

A remark on this clonotype: At one end the junction does not follow the germline gene, possibly because of a read error. This chain uses TRBV14 with TRBJ2-5; possible D gene TRBD1, 6 bases. Germline CDR1 SGHDN, CDR2 FVKESK. The CDR3 loop spans 16 amino acids. This CDR3 is CASSPGPGVWLETLYF. The CDR3 DNA reads as TGTGCCAGCAGCCCGGGCCCAGGGGTGTGGTTGGAGACCCTGTACTTC.

DNA for the CDR3: TGTGCCAGCAGTTTCGCAAATTCACCCCTCCACTTT. Translation: CASSFANSPLHF. V and J are TRBV27 and TRBJ1-6; D not resolved. Trimming took 3 bases from V and 7 from J, leaving 4 bases between them. Germline V gene data show CDR1 as MNHEY and CDR2 as SMNVEV (reference sequence). The CDR3 totals 12 residues.

V and J are TRBV19 and TRBJ1-1; D not resolved. The CDR3 runs to 12 residues. Per germline, CDR1 LNHDA and CDR2 SQIVND (reference sequence). Trimming cost V 4 bases and J 3 bases, with 6 bases left between them. CDR3 sequence (DNA): TGTGCCAGTAGTACCTACGACACTGAAGCTTTCTTT. This gives the protein CASSTYDTEAFF.

This clonotype came up once. The chain combines TRBV2 with TRBJ2-3; possibly TRBD2 for D (7 bases). Looked up from germline, CDR1 is SNHLY and CDR2 is FYNNEI. V was trimmed by 6 bases and J by 0 bases, leaving 19 bases between them. The CDR3 covers 17 residues. The CDR3 is CASRGGGPLISTDTQYF. For the CDR3, the DNA is TGTGCCAGCAGGGGCGGGGGCCCACTTATTAGCACAGATACGCAGTATTTT.

This clonotype was seen a few times. This chain connects TRBV7-2 to TRBJ2-2; D is unclear. The germline V gene encodes CDR1 SGHTA and CDR2 FQGNSA. Trimming stripped 3 bases from V and 3 bases from J, with 8 bases between. This CDR3 contains 14 residues. The CDR3 coding sequence is TGTGCCAGCAGCTTGGCATCCTACACCGGGGAGCTGTTTTTT. Residues: CASSLASYTGELFF.

This clonotype was seen a handful of times. This chain connects TRBV20-1 to TRBJ2-2; possible D gene TRBD2, 6 bases. The CDR3 contains 17 residues. Germline values: CDR1 DFQATT, CDR2 SNEGSKA (reference sequence). Trimming left V 3 bases short and J 1 base short, with 18 bases between. The DNA of the CDR3 is TGCAGTGCTAGCGCGCCGGGACTTGCGGGGAACACCGGGGAGCTGTTTTTT. Translation gives CSASAPGLAGNTGELFF.

The rearrangement joins TRBV11-2 to TRBJ1-3; D uncertain. The V gene lost 1 base and the J gene lost 6 bases, with 22 bases spanning the gap. CDR1 and CDR2 from the germline V gene are SGHAT and FQNNGV. The CDR3 contains 18 residues. The CDR3 spells CASSLARVSSNRPNTIYF. In DNA, the CDR3 is TGTGCCAGCAGCTTAGCAAGGGTATCGTCAAATCGCCCAAACACCATATATTTT.